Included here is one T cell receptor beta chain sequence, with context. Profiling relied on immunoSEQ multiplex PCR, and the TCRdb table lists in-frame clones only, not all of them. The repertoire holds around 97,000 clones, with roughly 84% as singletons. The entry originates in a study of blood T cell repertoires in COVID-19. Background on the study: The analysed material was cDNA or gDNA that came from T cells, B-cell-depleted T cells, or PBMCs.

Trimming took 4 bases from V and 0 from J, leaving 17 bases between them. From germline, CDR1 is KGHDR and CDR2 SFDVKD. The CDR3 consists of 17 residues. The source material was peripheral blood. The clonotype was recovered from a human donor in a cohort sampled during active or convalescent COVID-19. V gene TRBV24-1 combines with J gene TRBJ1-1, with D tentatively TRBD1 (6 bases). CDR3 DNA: TGTGCCACCAGTGAGGACAGCCCCCCGCCATTGAACACTGAAGCTTTCTTT. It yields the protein CATSEDSPPPLNTEAFF.